This T cell receptor beta chain stems from a study of T cell responses to AZD1222 COVID-19 vaccine. Study-level background: Second doses were pooled across both intervals (about 4 or about 12 weeks).

The CDR3 extends over 19 amino acids. The V gene end was trimmed by 5 bases and the J gene end by 0 bases; junction bases not matched to a gene: 13. Germline CDR1 is LNHDA and CDR2 is SQIVND (reference sequence). Notes on the study in general: In a largely white British group with more females than males, clonal diversity was possibly underestimated. Repertoire collection took place solely once the T cell response had peaked.

TCRdb's table, derived via immunoSEQ multiplex PCR, lists solely in-frame clones and lacks some. The sample holds about 120,000 clones, 75% to 95% seen once. Remarks on this clone: Its antigen remains unidentified.

The chain couples TRBV19 to TRBJ2-6; 7 nucleotides align to TRBD1. This receptor was obtained from an adult in good health. The sample here was peripheral blood, taken on day 0 of AZD1222 vaccination. The CDR3 here is CASSFRTGPATSGANVLTF. The CDR3 DNA follows: TGTGCCAGTAGTTTCAGGACAGGCCCAGCCACCTCTGGGGCCAACGTCCTGACTTTC.